These 23 T cell receptor beta chains were all obtained from the same sample, sequenced in a study of T cells in Graves' hyperthyroidism and ophthalmopathy (dated by TCRdb to the late 2010s). Libraries were made using multiplex PCR. The data were produced on an Illumina HiSeq 2000. The TCR beta CDR3 regions were amplified from the RNA transcripts. The TCR CDR3 was subjected to a first round of RT-PCR using the HTBI primer set and the Qiagen OneStep RT-PCR kit. The public reads were reanalyzed by TCRdb: fastp trimming at Q25, MiXCR alignment, in-frame beta chains only. CDR3 protein sequences are deduplicated, and each keeps its most common genes and DNA. The sample table holds 400,000 to 500,000 distinct CDR3 sequences, of which approximately 14% were seen once. Clones ranked in the top ten supply around 13% of the sample. Sequenced sample: blood. The origin of the receptors is a man aged 18 to 30 with Graves' ophthalmopathy.

This clonotype was picked up many times. The chain combines TRBV20-1 with TRBJ2-1; no reliable D call. CDR3 size: 12 residues. Per the germline V gene, CDR1 is DFQATT and CDR2 is SNEGSKA (reference sequence). Trimming shortened V by 1 base and J by 3 bases, and 4 bases separated the two germline ends. The CDR3 here is CSARGFYNEQFF. As DNA, the CDR3 is TGCAGTGCTAGAGGATTCTACAATGAGCAGTTCTTC.

This clonotype was observed many times. This rearrangement joins TRBV4-1 to TRBJ1-5, with no clear D. Trimming took off 1 base at V and 0 bases at J, with 10 bases between the two ends. The V gene's germline CDR1 is MGHRA and CDR2 YSYEKL. This CDR3 contains 16 residues. The CDR3 bases are TGCGCCAGCAGCCAAGGGCCAGAGAGTAGCAATCAGCCCCAGCATTTT. Translating gives CASSQGPESSNQPQHF.

This clonotype has ten or more counts. This rearrangement joins TRBV28 to TRBJ1-5; the D gene is possibly TRBD1 (6 bases). CDR1 and CDR2 from the germline V gene are MDHEN and SYDVKM. Trimming stripped 5 bases from V and 8 bases from J, with 16 bases between. This CDR3 has 14 amino acids. The CDR3 DNA reads as TGTGCCAGCAGTCCGATCCTACAGGGTGAGCCCCAGCATTTT. Amino acid sequence: CASSPILQGEPQHF. The variable domain in full, completed from reference TRBV28 and TRBJ1-5, reads DVKVTQSSRYLVKRTGEKVFLECVQDMDHENMFWYRQDPGLGLRLIYFSYDVKMKEKGDIPEGYSVSREKKERFSLILESASTNQTSMYLCASSPILQGEPQHFGDGTRLSIL.

This chain uses TRBV30 with TRBJ1-1; no definite D call. Germline values: CDR1 GTSNPN, CDR2 SVGIG (reference sequence). The CDR3 sequence is 13 residues long. Trimming removed 3 bases at V and 1 base at J, with 9 bases between. CDR3 sequence (DNA): TGTGCCTGGAGAGACGCGTCGAACACTGAAGCTTTCTTT. It is translated as CAWRDASNTEAFF.

This clonotype was counted at least ten times. The rearrangement joins TRBV6-1 to TRBJ2-1; 7 nucleotides match TRBD2. CDR3 length: 19 residues. Germline CDR1 is MNHNS and CDR2 is SASEGT. With V trimmed by 2 bases and J by 1 base, 14 bases remained unmatched. The CDR3 DNA reads TGTGCCAGCAGTGAATACGGGCTAGCGGAAGACGGATCCTACAATGAGCAGTTCTTC. Its translation: CASSEYGLAEDGSYNEQFF.

In this sample, this clonotype turned up many times. The gene calls are TRBV27 and TRBJ2-7, with TRBD1 identical over 7 bases. CDR1 MNHEY and CDR2 SMNVEV come from the germline V gene (reference sequence). There are 14 residues in the CDR3. The V and J ends lost 5 bases and 3 bases, in that order; junction bases with no gene match: 7. The CDR3 DNA reads as TGTGCCAGCAGTGCCGACAGGGCTCTCTACGAGCAGTACTTC. Translated: CASSADRALYEQYF.

In its sample, this clonotype was seen many times. The chain couples TRBV13 to TRBJ2-3; D is perhaps TRBD2 (6 bases). Germline CDR1 reads PRHDT; CDR2 reads FYEKMQ (reference sequence). The CDR3 loop spans 15 amino acids. The germline V and J ends were trimmed by 5 bases and 4 bases, with 16 bases remaining between them. The CDR3 region has the DNA TGTGCCAGCAGCACCGGGGGTAGCTCGGCAGATACGCAGTATTTT. This encodes CASSTGGSSADTQYF. Supplemented by reference TRBV13 and TRBJ2-3, the full variable domain reads AAGVIQSPRHLIKEKRETATLKCYPIPRHDTVYWYQQGPGQDPQFLISFYEKMQSDKGSIPDRFSAQQFSDYHSELNMSSLELGDSALYFCASSTGGSSADTQYFGPGTRLTVL.

The chain couples TRBV19 to TRBJ1-2; no firm D call. Trimming stripped 3 bases from V and 5 bases from J, with 7 bases between. CDR1 is LNHDA, CDR2 SQIVND, per germline (reference sequence). This CDR3 region has 12 residues. The CDR3 DNA follows: TGTGCCAGTAGTATGCGCTGGTATGGCTACACCTTC. Protein: CASSMRWYGYTF.

This clonotype was recorded a few times. V usage is TRBV30 and J usage is TRBJ2-2, with 10 bases identical to TRBD2. CDR3 length: 15 residues. Germline CDR1 is GTSNPN and CDR2 is SVGIG (reference sequence). With V trimmed by 3 bases and J by 7 bases, 8 bases remained unmatched. The CDR3 is CAWSGLAGVGGELFF. CDR3 bases: TGTGCCTGGAGCGGTCTAGCGGGAGTGGGCGGGGAGCTGTTTTTT.

The sample holds a few counts of this clonotype. The chain couples TRBV20-1 to TRBJ2-2, with no clear D. The V gene's germline CDR1 is DFQATT and CDR2 SNEGSKA (reference sequence). The CDR3 totals 14 residues. V gave up 6 bases and J gave up 1 base, with 12 bases separating them. CDR3 sequence: CSAPRSVNTGELFF. CDR3 nucleotides: TGCAGTGCACCACGTTCCGTGAACACCGGGGAGCTGTTTTTT.

The chain combines TRBV20-1 with TRBJ2-7; TRBD2 is a possible D gene (6 bases). V was clipped by 1 base and J by 2 bases, with 18 bases between them. Germline V gene sequence: CDR1 DFQATT, CDR2 SNEGSKA (reference sequence). The CDR3 covers 16 residues. The CDR3 is CSARGTGGAGAYEQYF. The CDR3 DNA reads TGCAGTGCTAGAGGAACTGGAGGGGCTGGGGCCTACGAGCAGTACTTC.

This clonotype occurred many times. The rearrangement uses TRBV20-1 and TRBJ1-6; D unclear. The CDR3 is 14 residues long. Per the germline V gene, CDR1 is DFQATT and CDR2 is SNEGSKA (reference sequence). V was shortened by 1 base and J by 9 bases, with 13 bases between the two germline ends. This CDR3 is CSARGSRESSPLHF. CDR3 coding DNA: TGCAGTGCTAGAGGTTCCCGGGAATCTTCACCCCTCCACTTT.

There are many counts of this clonotype. V gene TRBV7-2 combines with J gene TRBJ2-7; a possible D gene is TRBD2 (6 bases). The CDR3 has 14 residues. Trimming pared 5 bases from V and 3 bases from J, leaving 14 bases between. Germline values: CDR1 SGHTA, CDR2 FQGNSA. As DNA, the CDR3 is TGTGCCAGCAGCGGGGAGGAGCTGGTCTACGAGCAGTACTTC. Translated, it gives CASSGEELVYEQYF.

This clonotype was counted at least ten times. V and J are TRBV30 and TRBJ1-6; D gene ambiguous. Per the germline V gene, CDR1 is GTSNPN and CDR2 is SVGIG (reference sequence). There are 12 residues in the CDR3. Trimming left V 1 base short and J 9 bases short, with 7 bases between. The CDR3 region is CAWSAPGSPLHF. The CDR3 DNA is TGTGCCTGGAGTGCGCCAGGTTCACCCCTCCACTTT. Looking up the rest from reference TRBV30 and TRBJ1-6 gives the full variable domain: SQTIHQWPATLVQPVGSPLSLECTVEGTSNPNLYWYRQAAGRGLQLLFYSVGIGQISSEVPQNLSASRPQDRQFILSSKKLLLSDSGFYLCAWSAPGSPLHFGNGTRLTVT.

This clonotype was recorded many times. The CDR3 protein is CASSLGWGLNTEAFF. In DNA, the CDR3 is TGTGCCAGCAGCTTAGGTTGGGGCCTGAACACTGAAGCTTTCTTT. The chain links TRBV5-5 to TRBJ1-1; maybe TRBD1 (5 bases). The CDR3 spans 15 residues. Germline CDR1 is SGHKS and CDR2 is YYEKEE (reference sequence). The germline V and J ends were trimmed by 2 bases and 0 bases, with 11 bases remaining between them.

The chain combines TRBV12-3 or TRBV12-4 with TRBJ1-2; 10 bases line up with TRBD1. There are 16 residues in the CDR3. V lost 1 base and J lost 5; bases outside the gene matches: 7. The CDR3 protein is CASSLDYGTGEYGYTF. In DNA form, the CDR3 reads TGTGCCAGCAGTTTAGATTATGGGACAGGGGAATATGGCTACACCTTC.

This clonotype was recorded many times. The CDR3 DNA follows: TGTGCCATCAGGGCAACTGGGGGGGACACCCTCCATGGCTACACCTTC. This encodes CAIRATGGDTLHGYTF. The chain combines TRBV10-3 with TRBJ1-2, with D tentatively TRBD1 (6 bases). The CDR3 length is 16 residues. The V gene lost 6 bases and the J gene lost 6 bases, with 23 bases spanning the gap. CDR1 and CDR2 (germline): ENHRY, SYGVKD.

This clonotype was counted only a few times. CDR3 sequence (DNA): TGTGCCAGCAGTGACTCGATCCTTCCAGGTGGGGCGAACACTGAAGCTTTCTTT. This sequence encodes CASSDSILPGGANTEAFF. This rearrangement joins TRBV6-4 to TRBJ1-1; D perhaps matches TRBD1 (5 bases). V lost 0 bases and J lost 1, with 18 bases in between. This CDR3 contains 18 residues. Germline lookup yields CDR1 MRHNA and CDR2 SNTAGT.

The rearrangement uses TRBV14 and TRBJ2-7, with 10 positions matching TRBD2. The CDR3 has 15 residues. With V trimmed by 6 bases and J by 2 bases, 7 bases remained unmatched. CDR1 is SGHDN and CDR2 is FVKESK in the germline V gene. The CDR3 sequence is CASSTRAGGPYEQYF. CDR3 DNA: TGTGCCAGCAGTACCCGAGCGGGGGGGCCCTACGAGCAGTACTTC.

The V call is TRBV6-2 or TRBV6-3, the J call TRBJ1-6; 7 nucleotides align to TRBD1. The CDR3 runs 14 residues. Germline CDR1 reads MNHEY; CDR2 reads SVGEGT. Trimming removed 6 bases from V and 7 bases from J; junction bases left unmatched: 6. The CDR3 region is CASSIQGTNSPLHF. CDR3 nucleotides: TGTGCCAGCAGCATACAGGGGACAAATTCACCCCTCCACTTT.

The CDR3 nucleotides read TGTGCCAGCAGTGAATGGGGCGGGGTGAGCTCCTACGAGCAGTACTTC. Translated, it gives CASSEWGGVSSYEQYF. The chain carries TRBV27 and TRBJ2-7; possible D gene TRBD2, 6 bases. The CDR3 totals 16 residues. Germline V gene sequence: CDR1 MNHEY, CDR2 SMNVEV (reference sequence). V was cut by 5 bases and J by 0 bases, with 17 bases left in between.

This clonotype showed up many times. V and J are TRBV11-2 and TRBJ1-1, with unresolved D. The CDR3 has 13 residues. Germline V gene sequence: CDR1 SGHAT, CDR2 FQNNGV. Trimming cost V 5 bases and J 3 bases, with 10 bases left between them. CDR3 loop: CASSTQSDTEAFF. DNA of the CDR3: TGTGCCAGCAGCACCCAGAGCGACACTGAAGCTTTCTTT.

This clonotype was seen ten or more times. This chain uses TRBV11-2 with TRBJ1-5; a possible D gene is TRBD1 (6 bases). Germline CDR1 SGHAT, CDR2 FQNNGV. V gave up 5 bases and J gave up 5 bases, with 19 bases separating them. This CDR3 region has 16 residues. CDR3 region: CASSHPGAQQYQPQHF. As DNA, the CDR3 is TGTGCCAGCAGCCATCCAGGGGCGCAGCAGTATCAGCCCCAGCATTTT.